Presented here are 25 T cell receptor beta chains from one specimen sequenced in a study of blood T cell repertoires in COVID-19. Method: immunoSEQ multiplex PCR; TCRdb's copy keeps in-frame clones and lacks some. The profile shows fewer than 250,000 clones, approximately 86% of them singletons. The specimen was peripheral blood. These receptors came from a man aged 30 to 45 with acute or convalescent COVID-19.

The genes are TRBV21-1 and TRBJ1-2. TRBV21-1 is a pseudogene locus. This CDR3 has 17 amino acids. The CDR3 loop reads CASSLTGEGIANYGYTF. The DNA of the CDR3 is TGTGCCAGCAGCCTCACCGGGGAAGGGATTGCTAACTATGGCTACACCTTC.

The chain is built from TRBV7-2 and TRBJ1-1; D possibly corresponds to TRBD1 (6 bases). Trimming pared 4 bases from V and 7 bases from J, leaving 19 bases between. This CDR3 has 15 amino acids. Per the germline V gene, CDR1 is SGHTA and CDR2 is FQGNSA. CDR3 sequence: CASSSRTALSREAFF. The CDR3 DNA reads as TGTGCCAGCAGCTCCCGGACAGCGCTATCTCGTGAAGCTTTCTTT. Together with reference TRBV7-2 and TRBJ1-1, the CDR3 gives the full variable domain: GAGVSQSPSNKVTEKGKDVELRCDPISGHTALYWYRQSLGQGLEFLIYFQGNSAPDKSGLPSDRFSAERTGGSVSTLTIQRTQQEDSAVYLCASSSRTALSREAFFGQGTRLTVV.

V usage is TRBV11-2 and J usage is TRBJ1-1, with D uncertain. CDR3 size: 14 residues. The V and J ends lost 5 bases and 2 bases respectively, with 12 bases between them. Germline V gene data show CDR1 as SGHAT and CDR2 as FQNNGV. The CDR3 loop is CASSRLEANTEAFF. The DNA for the CDR3 is TGTGCCAGCAGCCGCCTTGAGGCTAACACTGAAGCTTTCTTT. The whole variable domain, filled in from reference TRBV11-2 and TRBJ1-1, reads EAGVAQSPRYKIIEKRQSVAFWCNPISGHATLYWYQQILGQGPKLLIQFQNNGVVDDSQLPKDRFSAERLKGVDSTLKIQPAKLEDSAVYLCASSRLEANTEAFFGQGTRLTVV.

This clone was detected only a few times. The junction differs from germline at one of its ends, possibly a read error. The chain couples TRBV5-4 to TRBJ1-2, with D maybe TRBD1 (5 bases). CDR1 SGHNT and CDR2 YYREEE come from the germline V gene (reference sequence). The CDR3 spans 14 residues. CDR3 DNA sequence: TGTGCCAGCAGCGCCGGGGGACTACAGGCGCCGGACCTCTTC. Residues: CASSAGGLQAPDLF.

The CDR3 bases are TGTGCCAGCAGACCGGACAGGGGGGTCGCCGGGGAGCTGTTTTTT. It translates to CASRPDRGVAGELFF. V is TRBV2 and J is TRBJ2-2; 10 positions agree with TRBD1. Per the germline V gene, CDR1 is SNHLY and CDR2 is FYNNEI. The CDR3 is made up of 15 amino acids. V shed 6 bases and J 6 bases; nucleotides not matched to a gene: 7.

The chain employs TRBV2 and TRBJ2-3; perhaps TRBD1 as D (5 bases). The CDR3 contains 14 residues. Trimming left V 4 bases short and J 5 bases short, with 13 bases between. Germline lookup yields CDR1 SNHLY and CDR2 FYNNEI. CDR3: CASSGQGRRDTQYF. DNA for the CDR3: TGTGCCAGCAGTGGGCAGGGAAGGAGAGATACGCAGTATTTT.

The chain uses TRBV19 and TRBJ1-4; TRBD1 aligns across 8 bases. This CDR3 spans 13 amino acids. CDR1 LNHDA and CDR2 SQIVND come from the germline V gene (reference sequence). With 7 bases clipped from V and 14 bases from J, the junction kept 12 bases outside the gene matches. The CDR3 sequence: CASNWTGQERLFF. In nucleotides, the CDR3 is TGTGCCAGTAATTGGACAGGGCAAGAGAGGCTGTTTTTT.

The chain uses TRBV5-4 and TRBJ1-1; D possibly corresponds to TRBD1 (6 bases). The V end lost 0 bases, the J end lost 1 base, and 7 bases lay between the germline ends. Germline CDR1 and CDR2: SGHNT and YYREEE (reference sequence). The CDR3 spans 14 residues. For the CDR3, the DNA is TGTGCCAGCAGCTTGGAACAGGGGAACACTGAAGCTTTCTTT. Amino acids: CASSLEQGNTEAFF.

V is TRBV5-1 and J is TRBJ1-1; D perhaps matches TRBD1 (5 bases). Trimming removed 4 bases at V and 4 bases at J, with 20 bases between. The CDR3 is 16 amino acids. Germline CDR1 is SGHRS and CDR2 is YFSETQ. The CDR3 reads CASSAPGGVDFTEAFF. In DNA, the CDR3 is TGCGCCAGCAGCGCTCCTGGGGGGGTTGATTTCACTGAAGCTTTCTTT.

The V and J genes are TRBV7-8 and TRBJ1-1; D remains unclear. Germline loops: CDR1 SGHVS, CDR2 FQNEAQ. The CDR3 spans 13 residues. V shed 5 bases and J shed 8 bases, with 15 bases lying between them. The CDR3 nucleotides are TGTGCCAGCAGCCCCCGGCTAGTCGGAGAAGCTTTCTTT. This sequence encodes CASSPRLVGEAFF.

V is TRBV6-5 and J is TRBJ2-1; 9 bases are shared with TRBD1. The CDR3 is 15 residues long. Germline-derived CDR1 and CDR2 are MNHEY and SVGAGI. J gave up 5 bases and V 5 bases, and 7 bases lay outside the gene matches. The CDR3 DNA reads TGTGCCAGCAGTAAATCGACAGGGGGACACAATGAGCAGTTCTTC. It specifies CASSKSTGGHNEQFF.

This clone was observed a handful of times. The V and J genes are TRBV10-2 and TRBJ1-4, with 12 nucleotides matching TRBD1. The V gene end was trimmed by 6 bases and the J gene end by 0 bases; junction bases not matched to a gene: 5. This CDR3 is built from 17 residues. Germline V gene data show CDR1 as WSHSY and CDR2 as SAAADI. This chain's CDR3 is CASSLGQGAATNEKLFF. In DNA form, the CDR3 reads TGCGCCAGCAGCTTGGGACAGGGGGCCGCAACTAATGAAAAACTGTTTTTT.

The genes are TRBV11-1 and TRBJ2-3; 11 bases map to TRBD2. Trimming removed 8 bases from V and 1 base from J; junction bases left unmatched: 5. Looked up from germline, CDR1 is SGHAT and CDR2 is FQDESV (reference sequence). The CDR3 is 15 residues long. CDR3 sequence (DNA): TGTGCCAGCTCGAAGGGACTAGCGGGCACAGATACGCAGTATTTT. This translates into CASSKGLAGTDTQYF.

This clone was seen only once. V usage is TRBV6-5 and J usage is TRBJ1-4; 8 bases fit TRBD1. Germline V gene lookup returns CDR1 MNHEY and CDR2 SVGAGI. V shed 5 bases, J shed 5 bases, and the junction held 7 bases outside the gene matches. The CDR3 spans 15 residues. CDR3 in DNA: TGTGCCAGCAGTCCGCGGACAGGGTGGAATGAAAAACTGTTTTTT. This codes for CASSPRTGWNEKLFF.

This clone showed up just once. The J gene is TRBJ1-4, the V gene TRBV30; 8 bases match TRBD1. The V and J ends lost 6 bases and 8 bases, in that order; junction bases with no gene match: 8. The CDR3 totals 13 residues. The germline CDR1 and CDR2 sequences are GTSNPN and SVGIG (reference sequence). The DNA for the CDR3 is TGTGCCTGCGACAGGGGTTCGGAAGAAAAACTGTTTTTT. This sequence encodes CACDRGSEEKLFF.

The CDR3 is CSVGLWDMNTEAFF. The CDR3 DNA follows: TGCAGCGTTGGCTTATGGGACATGAACACTGAAGCTTTCTTT. The V and J genes are TRBV29-1 and TRBJ1-1; tentative D call: TRBD1 (6 bases). Germline CDR1 SQVTM, CDR2 ANQGSEA. This CDR3 has 14 residues. V was pared by 4 bases and J by 0 bases, with 12 bases between.

This chain uses TRBV7-9 with TRBJ2-1, with 7 bases identical to TRBD1. This CDR3 region has 13 residues. CDR1 and CDR2 from the germline V gene are SEHNR and FQNEAQ (reference sequence). V shed 5 bases and J 10 bases; nucleotides not matched to a gene: 8. The CDR3 sequence is CASSSKQDREQFF. In nucleotides, the CDR3 is TGTGCCAGCAGCAGCAAGCAGGACAGGGAGCAGTTCTTC.

Notes on this clone: One junction end disagrees with the germline gene, perhaps due to a read error. V usage is TRBV4-2 and J usage is TRBJ1-6; no definite D call. The germline V gene encodes CDR1 LGHNA and CDR2 YNFKEQ. The CDR3 has 18 amino acids. This chain's CDR3 is CASSQEVTRSSYNSPLYF. The CDR3 DNA reads as TGTGCCAGCAGCCAAGAAGTGACTCGGAGCTCCTATAATTCACCCCTCTACTTT.

This clone came up once. The J gene is TRBJ1-5, the V gene TRBV5-6; tentative D call: TRBD1 (6 bases). This CDR3 comprises 15 residues. The V and J ends lost 4 bases and 6 bases respectively, with 17 bases between them. Per germline, CDR1 SGHDT and CDR2 YYEEEE. The CDR3 DNA reads TGTGCCAGCAGCGGGGGCCATAGGGTCGGTCAGCCCCAGCATTTT. Protein sequence: CASSGGHRVGQPQHF.

The genes are TRBV6-5 and TRBJ2-3, with D tentatively TRBD2 (5 bases). In germline, CDR1 is MNHEY, CDR2 SVGAGI. The CDR3 is made up of 16 amino acids. V lost 0 bases and J 3 bases, leaving 13 bases between the germline ends. The CDR3 reads CASSYSWASSTDTQYF. CDR3 DNA: TGTGCCAGCAGTTACTCGTGGGCTAGCTCAACAGATACGCAGTATTTT.

The rearrangement uses TRBV21-1 and TRBJ1-2. TRBV21-1 is annotated as a pseudogene. CDR3 length equals 16 residues. CDR3: CASSRKHQYSNYGYTF. Written as DNA, the CDR3 is TGTGCCAGCAGCAGAAAGCACCAATATTCGAACTATGGCTACACCTTC.

The chain links TRBV5-1 to TRBJ1-2, with 10 bases matching TRBD1. There are 15 residues in the CDR3. Trimming took 6 bases from V and 8 from J; bases not matched to a gene: 13. Per germline, CDR1 SGHRS and CDR2 YFSETQ. In DNA form, the CDR3 reads TGCGCCAGCAAGGGTGCCGGGACAGGGGATCAAGGCTACACCTTC. Residues: CASKGAGTGDQGYTF.

J is TRBJ2-7 and V is TRBV28; D not certain. V was clipped by 4 bases and J by 2 bases, with 6 bases between them. The V gene's germline CDR1 is MDHEN and CDR2 SYDVKM. The CDR3 sequence is 12 residues long. The CDR3 region has the DNA TGTGCCAGCAGTTCACGAGCCTACGAGCAGTACTTC. As protein: CASSSRAYEQYF.

The chain has TRBV7-2 and TRBJ2-5, with D unresolved. Trimming took off 2 bases at V and 4 bases at J, with 11 bases between the two ends. The CDR3 runs 14 residues. CDR1 SGHTA and CDR2 FQGNSA come from the germline V gene. The CDR3 DNA is TGTGCCAGCAGCTTATATCTGAGCCCAGAGACCCAGTACTTC. It specifies CASSLYLSPETQYF.

V gene TRBV28 combines with J gene TRBJ2-7, with 7 bases identical to TRBD2. Trimming cost V 2 bases and J 0 bases; bases outside gene matches: 10. CDR1 MDHEN and CDR2 SYDVKM come from the germline V gene. The CDR3 has 17 amino acids. The chain's CDR3 is CASSLSRGVSSSYEQYF. The CDR3, as DNA: TGTGCCAGCAGTTTAAGTCGGGGGGTTTCCAGCTCCTACGAGCAGTACTTC.